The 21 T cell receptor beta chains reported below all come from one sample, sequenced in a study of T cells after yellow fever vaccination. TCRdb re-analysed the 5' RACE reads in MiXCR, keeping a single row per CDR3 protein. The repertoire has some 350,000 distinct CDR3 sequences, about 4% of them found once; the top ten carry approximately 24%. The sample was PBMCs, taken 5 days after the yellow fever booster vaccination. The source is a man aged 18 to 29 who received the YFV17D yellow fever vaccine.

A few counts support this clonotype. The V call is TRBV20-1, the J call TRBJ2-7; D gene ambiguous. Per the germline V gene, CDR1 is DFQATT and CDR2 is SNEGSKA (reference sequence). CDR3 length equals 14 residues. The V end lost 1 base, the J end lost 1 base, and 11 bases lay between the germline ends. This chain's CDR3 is CSARGQIMSYEQYF. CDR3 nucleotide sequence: TGCAGTGCTAGAGGGCAAATTATGTCCTACGAGCAGTACTTC.

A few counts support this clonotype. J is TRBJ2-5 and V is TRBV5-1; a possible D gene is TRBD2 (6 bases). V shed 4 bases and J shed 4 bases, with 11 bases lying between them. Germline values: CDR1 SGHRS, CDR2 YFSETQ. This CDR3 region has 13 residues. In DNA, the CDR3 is TGCGCCAGCAGCCCGGACTACGCAGAGACCCAGTACTTC. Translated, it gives CASSPDYAETQYF.

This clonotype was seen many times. CDR3 loop: CASSLSGTSGVDEQFF. In DNA, the CDR3 is TGTGCCAGCAGCCTGTCCGGGACTAGCGGGGTCGATGAGCAGTTCTTC. This chain links TRBV7-2 with TRBJ2-1; 13 nucleotides match TRBD2. Germline V lookup: CDR1 SGHTA, CDR2 FQGNSA. V was pared by 5 bases and J by 8 bases, with 9 bases of the junction left unmatched. This CDR3 has 16 amino acids.

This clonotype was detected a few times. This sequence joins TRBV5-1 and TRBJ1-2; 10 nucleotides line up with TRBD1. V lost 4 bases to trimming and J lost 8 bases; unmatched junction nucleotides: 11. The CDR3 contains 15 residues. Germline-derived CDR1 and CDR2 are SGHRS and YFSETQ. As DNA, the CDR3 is TGCGCCAGCAGCCGGGACAGGGGAGGATTTGGAGGCTACACCTTC. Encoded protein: CASSRDRGGFGGYTF. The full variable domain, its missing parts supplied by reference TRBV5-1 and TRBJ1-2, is KAGVTQTPRYLIKTRGQQVTLSCSPISGHRSVSWYQQTPGQGLQFLFEYFSETQRNKGNFPGRFSGRQFSNSRSEMNVSTLELGDSALYLCASSRDRGGFGGYTFGSGTRLTVV.

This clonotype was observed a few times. This chain's CDR3 is CASSFTGEGQPQHF. In nucleotides, the CDR3 is TGCGCCAGCAGCTTCACAGGCGAAGGGCAGCCCCAGCATTTT. The V gene is TRBV5-1, the J gene TRBJ1-5; D may be TRBD1 (5 bases). CDR1 and CDR2 (germline): SGHRS, YFSETQ. Between the trimmed V and J ends, which lost 2 bases and 7 bases, there was a span of 13 bases. The CDR3 runs 14 residues.

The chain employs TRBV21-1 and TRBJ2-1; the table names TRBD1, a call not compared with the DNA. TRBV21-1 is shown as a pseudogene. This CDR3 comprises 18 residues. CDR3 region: CASSKNGQGVISYNEQFF. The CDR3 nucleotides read TGTGCCAGCAGCAAAAATGGACAGGGTGTTATATCCTACAATGAGCAGTTCTTC.

CDR3 in DNA: TGTGCCACCAGTGATTTTGAACGGAATCCTATCTCCTACGAGCAGTACGTC. This sequence encodes CATSDFERNPISYEQYV. The V and J genes are TRBV24-1 and TRBJ2-7; D remains ambiguous. CDR3 length equals 17 residues. With 1 base removed from V and 0 bases from J, the gap between germline ends came to 15 bases. Germline values: CDR1 KGHDR, CDR2 SFDVKD.

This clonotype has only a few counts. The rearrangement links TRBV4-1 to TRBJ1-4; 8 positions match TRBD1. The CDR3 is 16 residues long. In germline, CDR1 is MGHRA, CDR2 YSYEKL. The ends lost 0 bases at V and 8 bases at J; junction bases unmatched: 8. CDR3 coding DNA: TGCGCCAGCAGCCAAGATGGCGGGCAGGGGGCAGAAAAACTGTTTTTT. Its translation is CASSQDGGQGAEKLFF.

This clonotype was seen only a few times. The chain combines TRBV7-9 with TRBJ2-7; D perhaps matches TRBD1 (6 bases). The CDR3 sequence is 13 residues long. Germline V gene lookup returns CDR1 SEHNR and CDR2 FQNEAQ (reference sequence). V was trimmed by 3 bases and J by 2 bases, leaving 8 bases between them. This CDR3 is CASSFAGAYEQYV. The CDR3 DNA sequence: TGTGCCAGCAGCTTCGCAGGGGCCTACGAGCAGTACGTC.

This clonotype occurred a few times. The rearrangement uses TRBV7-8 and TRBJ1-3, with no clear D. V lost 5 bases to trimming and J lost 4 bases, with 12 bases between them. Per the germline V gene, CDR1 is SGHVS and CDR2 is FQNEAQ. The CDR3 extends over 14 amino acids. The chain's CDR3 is CASSPRATGNTIYF. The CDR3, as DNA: TGTGCCAGCAGCCCACGTGCGACCGGAAACACCATATATTTT.

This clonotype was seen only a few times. Here the CDR3 reads CASGRDILHTDTQYF. The CDR3 nucleotides read TGTGCTAGTGGCCGGGACATACTACACACAGATACGCAGTATTTT. The chain has TRBV12-5 and TRBJ2-3; maybe TRBD1 (6 bases). V was trimmed by 6 bases and J by 2 bases, leaving 15 bases between them. The germline V gene encodes CDR1 LGHNT and CDR2 FRNRAP. CDR3 size: 15 residues.

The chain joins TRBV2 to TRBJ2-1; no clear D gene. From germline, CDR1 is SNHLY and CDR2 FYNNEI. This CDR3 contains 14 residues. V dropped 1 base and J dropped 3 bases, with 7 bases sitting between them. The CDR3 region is CASSEVSIYNEQFF. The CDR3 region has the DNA TGTGCCAGCAGTGAAGTATCCATCTACAATGAGCAGTTCTTC.

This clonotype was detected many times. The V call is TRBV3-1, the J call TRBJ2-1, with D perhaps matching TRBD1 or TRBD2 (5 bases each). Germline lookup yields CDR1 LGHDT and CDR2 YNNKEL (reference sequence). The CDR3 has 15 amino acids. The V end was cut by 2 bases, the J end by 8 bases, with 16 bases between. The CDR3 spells CASSQTPGPGDEQFF. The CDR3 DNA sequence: TGTGCCAGCAGCCAAACCCCGGGACCCGGCGATGAGCAGTTCTTC.

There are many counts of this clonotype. CDR3 loop: CASRDRAGGLFGELFF. In DNA, the CDR3 is TGTGCCAGCAGGGACAGAGCGGGGGGGCTGTTCGGGGAGCTGTTTTTT. The chain joins TRBV7-2 to TRBJ2-2; 10 nucleotides match TRBD2. This CDR3 comprises 16 residues. V shed 6 bases, J shed 7 bases, and the junction held 11 bases outside the gene matches. CDR1 and CDR2 from the germline V gene are SGHTA and FQGNSA.

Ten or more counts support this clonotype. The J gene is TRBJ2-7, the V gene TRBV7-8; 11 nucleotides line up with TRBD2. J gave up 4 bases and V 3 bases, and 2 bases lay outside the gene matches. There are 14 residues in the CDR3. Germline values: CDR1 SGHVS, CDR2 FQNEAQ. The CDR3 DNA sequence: TGTGCCAGCAGCTTTAGCGGGGGGGAGTACGAGCAGTACTTC. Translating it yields CASSFSGGEYEQYF. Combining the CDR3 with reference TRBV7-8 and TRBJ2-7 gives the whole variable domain GAGVSQSPRYKVAKRGQDVALRCDPISGHVSLFWYQQALGQGPEFLTYFQNEAQLDKSGLPSDRFFAERPEGSVSTLKIQRTQQEDSAVYLCASSFSGGEYEQYFGPGTRLTVT.

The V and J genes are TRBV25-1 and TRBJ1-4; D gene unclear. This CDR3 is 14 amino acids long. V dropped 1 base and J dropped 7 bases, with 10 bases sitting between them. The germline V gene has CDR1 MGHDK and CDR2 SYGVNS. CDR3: CASSESPWGEKLFF. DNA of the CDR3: TGTGCCAGCAGTGAATCCCCCTGGGGTGAAAAACTGTTTTTT.

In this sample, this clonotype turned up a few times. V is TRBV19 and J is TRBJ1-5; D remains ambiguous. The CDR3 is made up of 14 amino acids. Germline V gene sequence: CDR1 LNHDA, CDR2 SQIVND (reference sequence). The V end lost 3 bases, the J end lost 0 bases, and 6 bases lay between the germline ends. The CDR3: CASSIPSSNQPQHF. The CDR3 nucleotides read TGTGCCAGTAGTATCCCCAGTAGCAATCAGCCCCAGCATTTT.

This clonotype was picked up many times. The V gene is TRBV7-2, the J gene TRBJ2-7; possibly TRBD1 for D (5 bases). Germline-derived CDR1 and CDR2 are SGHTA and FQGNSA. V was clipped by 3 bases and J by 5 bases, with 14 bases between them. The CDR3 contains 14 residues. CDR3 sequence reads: CASSFPTVPHEQYF. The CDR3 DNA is TGTGCCAGCAGCTTCCCGACAGTGCCGCACGAGCAGTACTTC.

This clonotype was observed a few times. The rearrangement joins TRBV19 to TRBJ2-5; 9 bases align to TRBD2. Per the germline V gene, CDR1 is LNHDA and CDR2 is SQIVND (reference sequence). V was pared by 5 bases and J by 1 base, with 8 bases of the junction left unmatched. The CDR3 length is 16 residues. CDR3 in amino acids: CASSLSTSGLQETQYF. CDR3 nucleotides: TGTGCCAGTAGTCTGTCGACTAGCGGCCTCCAAGAGACCCAGTACTTC.

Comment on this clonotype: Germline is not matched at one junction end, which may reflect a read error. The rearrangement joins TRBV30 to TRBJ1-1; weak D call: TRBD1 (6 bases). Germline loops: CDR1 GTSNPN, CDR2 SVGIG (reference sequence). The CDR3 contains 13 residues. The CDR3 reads CTWSPGVGTEAFF. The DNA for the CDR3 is TGTACCTGGAGTCCAGGGGTTGGCACTGAAGCTTTCTTT.

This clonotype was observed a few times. CDR3 sequence: CSVVWGDSSYNEQFF. CDR3 coding DNA: TGCAGCGTCGTTTGGGGGGATAGCTCCTACAATGAGCAGTTCTTC. The chain links TRBV29-1 to TRBJ2-1; a possible D gene is TRBD2 (6 bases). V lost 6 bases and J 0 bases, leaving 15 bases between the germline ends. Germline loops: CDR1 SQVTM, CDR2 ANQGSEA. The CDR3 runs 15 residues.